Listed here are 26 T cell receptor beta chains from one sample, sequenced in a study of OX40 agonist ivuxolimab in advanced cancers. Only in-frame clones appear in the TCRdb table, and some are missing; sequencing was by immunoSEQ multiplex PCR. The sample lists tens of thousands of clones; roughly 84% were seen once. The starting material was CD4+ or CD8+ T cells sorted from blood, obtained in a trial of the OX40 agonist ivuxolimab. The origin of the receptors is an adult with an advanced solid tumor such as melanoma, head and neck, liver or kidney cancer.

The chain has TRBV6-5 and TRBJ1-6; D not resolved. The germline CDR1 and CDR2 sequences are MNHEY and SVGAGI. V shed 4 bases and J shed 7 bases, with 5 bases lying between them. The CDR3 loop spans 12 amino acids. Here the CDR3 DNA reads TGTGCCAGCAGTTGGGCGAATTCACCCCTCCACTTT. This codes for CASSWANSPLHF.

The rearrangement uses TRBV19 and TRBJ1-2; maybe TRBD1 (6 bases). The CDR3 loop spans 15 amino acids. V was trimmed by 7 bases and J by 0 bases, leaving 15 bases between them. Germline loops: CDR1 LNHDA, CDR2 SQIVND (reference sequence). CDR3 region: CASKAGAGANYGYTF. In DNA, the CDR3 is TGTGCCAGTAAGGCAGGGGCCGGCGCTAACTATGGCTACACCTTC.

The count of this clone is one. The CDR3 is CASSLASSGRLREQFF. The DNA of the CDR3 is TGCGCCAGCAGCTTGGCCTCTAGCGGGAGACTTCGCGAGCAGTTCTTC. The chain uses TRBV5-1 and TRBJ2-1, with TRBD2 matching 10 bases. With V trimmed by 0 bases and J by 10 bases, 10 bases remained unmatched. This CDR3 has 16 amino acids. Germline lookup yields CDR1 SGHRS and CDR2 YFSETQ.

In its sample, this clone was seen once. The chain couples TRBV28 to TRBJ2-7; a weak D match, TRBD2 (5 bases). The V end was cut by 5 bases, the J end by 3 bases, with 26 bases between. CDR3 length: 18 residues. From germline, CDR1 is MDHEN and CDR2 SYDVKM. CDR3 amino acids: CASSAGELYGLVDYEQYF. The DNA for the CDR3 is TGTGCCAGCAGTGCCGGGGAGCTTTATGGACTTGTCGACTACGAGCAGTACTTC.

The rearrangement uses TRBV28 and TRBJ1-5, with D tentatively TRBD1 (5 bases). V lost 10 bases and J lost 5, with 15 bases in between. Germline V gene lookup returns CDR1 MDHEN and CDR2 SYDVKM. CDR3 length: 13 residues. CDR3 nucleotides: TGTGCCATCCTTGGGAAAGGGGATCAGCCCCAGCATTTT. The encoded protein is CAILGKGDQPQHF. Complete variable domain (other parts from reference TRBV28 and TRBJ1-5): DVKVTQSSRYLVKRTGEKVFLECVQDMDHENMFWYRQDPGLGLRLIYFSYDVKMKEKGDIPEGYSVSREKKERFSLILESASTNQTSMYLCAILGKGDQPQHFGDGTRLSIL.

The chain combines TRBV12-5 with TRBJ2-3; no reliable D call. Germline assignment: CDR1 LGHNT and CDR2 FRNRAP. The CDR3 length is 17 residues. Trimming took 1 base from V and 6 from J, leaving 20 bases between them. The CDR3 DNA follows: TGTGCTAGTGGTTTGGCCCCGTTCGAACCCTCATCGGATACGCAGTATTTT. Amino acids: CASGLAPFEPSSDTQYF. The whole variable domain, filled in from reference TRBV12-5 and TRBJ2-3, reads DARVTQTPRHKVTEMGQEVTMRCQPILGHNTVFWYRQTMMQGLELLAYFRNRAPLDDSGMPKDRFSAEMPDATLATLKIQPSEPRDSAVYFCASGLAPFEPSSDTQYFGPGTRLTVL.

A remark on this clone: The junction does not match germline at one end; this may be a read error. The J gene is TRBJ1-5, the V gene TRBV7-2, with D unresolved. This CDR3 is 14 amino acids long. Germline values: CDR1 SGHTA, CDR2 FQGNSA. The CDR3 bases are TGTGCCAGCAGCTTAGCGGGAAACAATCGGCCCCAGCATTTT. Its translation is CASSLAGNNRPQHF.

The J gene is TRBJ1-5, the V gene TRBV30, with D hard to call. The V end lost 2 bases, the J end lost 0 bases, and 11 bases lay between the germline ends. The CDR3 loop spans 15 amino acids. From germline, CDR1 is GTSNPN and CDR2 SVGIG (reference sequence). The CDR3 loop is CAWSYRRYSNQPQHF. CDR3 coding DNA: TGTGCCTGGAGTTACCGCCGTTATAGCAATCAGCCCCAGCATTTT.

The gene calls are TRBV2 and TRBJ2-5, with 9 bases aligning to TRBD1. The germline gives CDR1 SNHLY, CDR2 FYNNEI. V shed 6 bases, J shed 5 bases, and the junction held 16 bases outside the gene matches. The CDR3 has 17 amino acids. CDR3 coding DNA: TGTGCCAGCAGCACCTTACCGGGACAGGGAGGTCGGGAGACCCAGTACTTC. Translation gives CASSTLPGQGGRETQYF. Filled out from reference TRBV2 and TRBJ2-5, the complete variable domain reads EPEVTQTPSHQVTQMGQEVILRCVPISNHLYFYWYRQILGQKVEFLVSFYNNEISEKSEIFDDQFSVERPDGSNFTLKIRSTKLEDSAMYFCASSTLPGQGGRETQYFGPGTRLLVL.

The chain recombines TRBV7-2 with TRBJ2-1; TRBD2 aligns across 8 bases. The length of the CDR3 is 15 residues. The junction had 8 bases not matched to a gene; V was cut back by 6 bases and J by 4 bases. The germline V gene has CDR1 SGHTA and CDR2 FQGNSA. CDR3 protein: CASRGAGGGYNEQFF. The DNA for the CDR3 is TGTGCCAGCAGGGGGGCGGGAGGAGGATACAATGAGCAGTTCTTC.

The genes are TRBV6-5 and TRBJ2-1, with D possibly TRBD1 on 6 matching bases. Germline CDR1 is MNHEY and CDR2 is SVGAGI. Trimming shortened V by 2 bases and J by 13 bases, and 12 bases separated the two germline ends. This CDR3 spans 12 amino acids. In DNA, the CDR3 is TGTGCCAGCAGTTACAGTGGGACAAGTCAGTTCTTC. Its protein product is CASSYSGTSQFF.

The genes are TRBV5-1 and TRBJ2-1; a weak D match, TRBD2 (5 bases). Germline values: CDR1 SGHRS, CDR2 YFSETQ. The CDR3 sequence is 14 residues long. Trimming left V 2 bases short and J 5 bases short, with 11 bases between. The CDR3 protein is CASSLLGANNEQFF. DNA of the CDR3: TGCGCCAGCAGCTTACTGGGAGCAAACAATGAGCAGTTCTTC.

The chain carries TRBV5-1 and TRBJ2-1; no firm D call. The CDR3 is 15 amino acids. The germline CDR1 and CDR2 sequences are SGHRS and YFSETQ. Between the trimmed V and J ends, which lost 0 bases and 5 bases, there was a span of 12 bases. The CDR3 nucleotides read TGCGCCAGCAGCTTGGTTCTCAAGAGCCACAATGAGCAGTTCTTC. Translating it yields CASSLVLKSHNEQFF.

This chain uses TRBV5-1 with TRBJ2-7, with D uncertain. The CDR3 extends over 13 amino acids. V lost 0 bases to trimming and J lost 3 bases, with 7 bases between them. Germline V gene lookup returns CDR1 SGHRS and CDR2 YFSETQ. CDR3: CASSLATYYEQYF. The CDR3 DNA follows: TGCGCCAGCAGCTTGGCGACTTACTACGAGCAGTACTTC.

V is TRBV29-1 and J is TRBJ2-1, with D maybe TRBD1 (6 bases). Germline V lookup: CDR1 SQVTM, CDR2 ANQGSEA. V was cut by 7 bases and J by 3 bases, with 13 bases left in between. This CDR3 region has 13 residues. The CDR3 spells CSGRQAGYNEQFF. In DNA, the CDR3 is TGCAGCGGCAGACAGGCAGGCTACAATGAGCAGTTCTTC.

The rearrangement links TRBV2 to TRBJ2-7; the D is unclear. With 6 bases removed from V and 0 bases from J, the gap between germline ends came to 3 bases. CDR3 length equals 11 residues. Per the germline V gene, CDR1 is SNHLY and CDR2 is FYNNEI. The CDR3 reads CASRSSYEQYF. The CDR3 DNA is TGTGCCAGCAGAAGCTCCTACGAGCAGTACTTC.

V is TRBV14 and J is TRBJ1-3; 10 bases are a match to TRBD1. With 4 bases clipped from V and 3 bases from J, the junction kept 9 bases outside the gene matches. Germline V gene data show CDR1 as SGHDN and CDR2 as FVKESK. The CDR3 totals 17 residues. CDR3 residues: CASSLFPGQGIGNTIYF. As DNA, the CDR3 is TGTGCCAGCAGCCTATTCCCGGGACAGGGGATTGGAAACACCATATATTTT.

The rearrangement links TRBV5-1 to TRBJ1-1, with TRBD1 as a possible D gene (6 bases). This CDR3 has 15 residues. With 0 bases removed from V and 2 bases from J, the gap between germline ends came to 11 bases. Germline lookup yields CDR1 SGHRS and CDR2 YFSETQ. CDR3 amino acids: CASSLVRGGNTEAFF. Here the CDR3 DNA reads TGCGCCAGCAGCTTGGTGCGGGGGGGCAACACTGAAGCTTTCTTT.

The chain carries TRBV6-5 and TRBJ1-5, with D unresolved. CDR3 length equals 16 residues. V gave up 0 bases and J gave up 5 bases, with 14 bases separating them. Germline V lookup: CDR1 MNHEY, CDR2 SVGAGI. CDR3 DNA: TGTGCCAGCAGTTACTCGCTTGACAAGTCGCATCAGCCCCAGCATTTT. Translation gives CASSYSLDKSHQPQHF.

V usage is TRBV28 and J usage is TRBJ1-3; weak D call: TRBD1 (6 bases). V lost 6 bases and J 0 bases, leaving 9 bases between the germline ends. Per germline, CDR1 MDHEN and CDR2 SYDVKM. The CDR3 has 14 amino acids. The CDR3 loop is CASRDSLSGNTIYF. CDR3 nucleotides: TGTGCCAGCAGGGACAGTCTCTCTGGAAACACCATATATTTT. Looking up the rest from reference TRBV28 and TRBJ1-3 gives the full variable domain: DVKVTQSSRYLVKRTGEKVFLECVQDMDHENMFWYRQDPGLGLRLIYFSYDVKMKEKGDIPEGYSVSREKKERFSLILESASTNQTSMYLCASRDSLSGNTIYFGEGSWLTVV.

V usage is TRBV6-6 and J usage is TRBJ2-5; either TRBD1 or TRBD2 may fit D (5 bases each). Germline lookup yields CDR1 MNHNY and CDR2 SVGAGI (reference sequence). The germline V and J ends were trimmed by 7 bases and 4 bases, with 13 bases remaining between them. The CDR3 totals 13 residues. CDR3 sequence (DNA): TGTGCCAGCACCCTTCGAGGGGCAGAGACCCAGTACTTC. Translation: CASTLRGAETQYF.

The chain has TRBV27 and TRBJ2-7; 11 nucleotides agree with TRBD2. From germline, CDR1 is MNHEY and CDR2 SMNVEV (reference sequence). This CDR3 comprises 17 residues. The V gene end was trimmed by 0 bases and the J gene end by 4 bases; junction bases not matched to a gene: 8. CDR3 in DNA: TGTGCCAGCAGTTTATCGGTAGCGGGAGGGCCAATTTACGAGCAGTACTTC. It is translated as CASSLSVAGGPIYEQYF.

This clone was seen a few times. The rearrangement uses TRBV28 and TRBJ2-3; D is unclear. The CDR3 totals 16 residues. Per the germline V gene, CDR1 is MDHEN and CDR2 is SYDVKM. V lost 0 bases and J 0 bases, leaving 10 bases between the germline ends. The CDR3 coding sequence is TGTGCCAGCAGTTTATGGTACAGTACTAGCACAGATACGCAGTATTTT. Protein: CASSLWYSTSTDTQYF.

This rearrangement joins TRBV4-1 to TRBJ2-3, with D possibly TRBD2 on 5 matching bases. Looked up from germline, CDR1 is MGHRA and CDR2 is YSYEKL. Trimming cost V 7 bases and J 3 bases, with 11 bases left between them. The CDR3 loop spans 13 amino acids. DNA of the CDR3: TGCGCCAGCACCACCACGGGGACAGATACGCAGTATTTT. It encodes CASTTTGTDTQYF.

The chain combines TRBV5-5 with TRBJ1-5; D is uncertain. Germline V gives CDR1 SGHKS, CDR2 YYEKEE (reference sequence). This CDR3 has 15 amino acids. Trimming took off 2 bases at V and 0 bases at J, with 9 bases between the two ends. The CDR3 region is CASSFYLYSNQPQHF. For the CDR3, the DNA is TGTGCCAGCAGCTTTTATCTCTATAGCAATCAGCCCCAGCATTTT.

The CDR3 region is CASSPPPRGGFYNEQFF. CDR3 coding DNA: TGTGCCAGCTCACCACCTCCTCGGGGGGGCTTCTACAATGAGCAGTTCTTC. The V gene is TRBV18, the J gene TRBJ2-1, with 8 bases that match TRBD2. Per the germline V gene, CDR1 is KGHSH and CDR2 is LQKENI. This CDR3 is built from 17 residues. Trimming at V came to 0 bases and at J to 3 bases, leaving 7 bases not matched to a gene.